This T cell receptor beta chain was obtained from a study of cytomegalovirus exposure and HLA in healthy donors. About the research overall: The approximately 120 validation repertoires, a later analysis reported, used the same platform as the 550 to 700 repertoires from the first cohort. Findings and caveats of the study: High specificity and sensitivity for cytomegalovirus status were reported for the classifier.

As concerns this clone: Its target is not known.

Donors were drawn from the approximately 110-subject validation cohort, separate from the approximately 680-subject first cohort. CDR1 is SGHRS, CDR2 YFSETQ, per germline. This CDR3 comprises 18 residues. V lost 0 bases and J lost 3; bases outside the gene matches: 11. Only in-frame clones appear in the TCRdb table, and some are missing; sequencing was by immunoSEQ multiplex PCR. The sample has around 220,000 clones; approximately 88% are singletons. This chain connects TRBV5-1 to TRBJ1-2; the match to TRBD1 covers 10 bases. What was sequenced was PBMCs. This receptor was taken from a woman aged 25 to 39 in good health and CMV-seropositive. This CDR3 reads CASSLEYRDRGIDYGYTF. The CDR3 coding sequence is TGCGCCAGCAGCTTGGAATACAGGGACAGGGGAATTGACTATGGCTACACCTTC.